The clone carrying this T cell receptor beta chain was counted many times. This entry is derived from a study of patients and donors after allogeneic stem cell transplantation. TCRdb ran MiXCR on the RT-PCR reads and lists one entry per CDR3 protein. The repertoire includes 45,000 to 65,000 distinct CDR3 sequences, about an eighth of them detected once, and around 33% sits in the top ten. The length of the CDR3 is 12 residues. V shed 6 bases and J 8 bases; nucleotides not matched to a gene: 4. This rearrangement joins TRBV12-3 or TRBV12-4 to TRBJ1-2; 9 bases line up with TRBD1. This sequence originates from a human donor who was either an allogeneic HSCT recipient or a stem cell or donor lymphocyte infusion donor (not recorded which). It is not recorded whose cells these are; they may come from a transplant donor. The source material was blood, either unsorted or a sorted T cell fraction (not recorded which). The DNA for the CDR3 is TGTGCCAGCAGACCTGGACAGGGGGGCTACACCTTC. This sequence encodes CASRPGQGGYTF.